This T cell receptor (beta chain) was sequenced during a study of regulatory T cells in long-lasting Graves disease. Regarding the study as a whole: Persistent patients had more shared public clonotypes (about 2,800) than new patients (about 1,000). Persistent Graves' patients showed a TCR diversity that was lower than that of newly diagnosed ones.

This clonotype has a handful of counts. Antigen specificity is unknown. Building the TCR beta libraries relied on iRepertoire HTBI primers, and CDR3 regions underwent Arm-PCR. Original analysis: Identification of gene segments yielded some 60 TRBV and 14 TRBJ across samples. Using its own MiXCR run on the multiplex PCR reads, TCRdb lists one record per CDR3 protein. TCRdb, rather than the study authors, made the V and J calls. This sample carries around 340,000 distinct CDR3 sequences, less than 20% of them seen once, and the ten largest clones take over 25%. Time point of the sample: persistent/refractory GD, antithyroid drugs over 5 years with positive TRAb. Generation of the TCR library employed RNA extracted from PBMCs. Sequenced here: peripheral blood mononuclear cells (PBMCs), sampled when the disease was refractory, from a patient treated with antithyroid drugs. This receptor was taken from a female donor with Graves disease.

This chain's CDR3 is CASRVTWTGAGDIQYF. The CDR3 DNA reads as TGTGCCAGCAGGGTTACCTGGACGGGGGCAGGGGACATTCAGTACTTC. The chain recombines TRBV6-1 with TRBJ2-4; D might be TRBD1 or TRBD2, each matching 6 bases. V was cut by 6 bases and J by 8 bases, with 23 bases left in between. CDR3 size: 16 residues. Germline assignment: CDR1 MNHNS and CDR2 SASEGT.